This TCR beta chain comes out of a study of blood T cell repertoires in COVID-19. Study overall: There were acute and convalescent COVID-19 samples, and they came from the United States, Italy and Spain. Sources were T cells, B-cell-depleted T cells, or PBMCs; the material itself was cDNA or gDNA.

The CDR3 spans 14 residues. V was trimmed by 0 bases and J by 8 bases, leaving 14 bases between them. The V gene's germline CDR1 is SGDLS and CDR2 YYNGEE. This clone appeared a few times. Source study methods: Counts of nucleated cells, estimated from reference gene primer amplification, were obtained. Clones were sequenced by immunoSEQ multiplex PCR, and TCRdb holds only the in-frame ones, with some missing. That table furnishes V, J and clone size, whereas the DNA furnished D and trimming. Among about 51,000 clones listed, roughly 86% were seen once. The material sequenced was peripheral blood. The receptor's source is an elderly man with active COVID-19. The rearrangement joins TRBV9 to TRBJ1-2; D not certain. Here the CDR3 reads CASSVDGAVGGYTF. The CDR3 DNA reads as TGTGCCAGCAGCGTAGATGGTGCGGTAGGAGGCTACACCTTC.